One T cell receptor (beta chain) is described in this entry. What it binds is unknown. Clones were sequenced by immunoSEQ multiplex PCR, and TCRdb holds only the in-frame ones, with some missing. The sample holds 150,000 to 200,000 clones; 84% are singletons and the top ten take roughly 10%. The data belong to a study of cytomegalovirus exposure and HLA in healthy donors. The study, taken as a whole, reports: A few CMV-associated chains proved CMV antigen-specific in vitro.

CDR1 KGHSH and CDR2 LQKENI come from the germline V gene. The CDR3 sequence is 15 residues long. The V end lost 1 base, the J end lost 8 bases, and 15 bases lay between the germline ends. Specimen: PBMCs. The chain links TRBV18 to TRBJ2-1; no definite D call. The receptor comes from a man aged 30 to 45 in good health and CMV-seropositive. CDR3 loop: CASSPRSPRVDEQFF. DNA of the CDR3: TGTGCCAGCTCACCACGGTCTCCACGGGTGGATGAGCAGTTCTTC.